This T cell receptor (beta chain) was recovered during a study of T cell responses to AZD1222 COVID-19 vaccine. Study information: Recipients boosted at about 4 weeks or about 12 weeks are pooled.

From germline, CDR1 is MDHEN and CDR2 SYDVKM. V was cut by 1 base and J by 4 bases, with 16 bases left in between. This CDR3 is built from 17 residues. The method was immunoSEQ multiplex PCR; TCRdb's version includes in-frame clones alone and lacks a portion of them. The data contain 65,000 to 100,000 clones, approximately 80% of them seen just once; the ten biggest clones take up approximately 22%. This sequence was found in an adult in good health. This specimen was peripheral blood, taken on day 0 of AZD1222 vaccination. The chain joins TRBV28 to TRBJ1-4; possibly TRBD1 for D (5 bases). CDR3 bases: TGTGCCAGCAGTTTATTGCGGGGGAGGAGGGTTAATGAAAAACTGTTTTTT. It is translated as CASSLLRGRRVNEKLFF.